What follows are 7 T cell receptor beta chains derived from one specimen sequenced in a study of identifying expanded T cells in peripheral blood. Data came from immunoSEQ multiplex PCR; TCRdb stores just in-frame clones and leaves some out. This table holds 50,000 to 75,000 clones, more than 75% found once. The sample taken for sequencing was blood. These receptors originate from a person aged 18 to 75 in good health.

On this clone: The same CDR3 can be traced to other DNA sequences in this sample. The gene calls are TRBV6-4 and TRBJ2-1, with 11 nucleotides matching TRBD2. The germline V gene encodes CDR1 MRHNA and CDR2 SNTAGT. Losses at the gene ends were 2 bases for V and 6 bases for J; bases not matched to a gene: 0. The CDR3 runs to 14 residues. Here the CDR3 DNA reads TGTGCCAGCAGTGACGGGACTAGCGGCAATGAGCAGTTCTTC. Protein product: CASSDGTSGNEQFF.

This chain links TRBV5-1 with TRBJ1-2; D not resolved. Looked up from germline, CDR1 is SGHRS and CDR2 is YFSETQ. The CDR3 consists of 13 residues. With 2 bases removed from V and 6 bases from J, the gap between germline ends came to 11 bases. The CDR3 region is CASSFEAGHGYTF. CDR3 DNA: TGCGCCAGCAGCTTCGAGGCGGGCCATGGCTACACCTTC.

The V call is TRBV15, the J call TRBJ2-5; 16 bases align to TRBD2. The trim removed 4 bases at V and 5 bases at J, leaving 7 bases unmatched. The CDR3 totals 17 residues. Germline CDR1 LNHNV, CDR2 YYDKDF (reference sequence). The CDR3 loop is CATSNPGLAGGRETQYF. CDR3 nucleotides: TGTGCCACCAGCAACCCGGGACTAGCGGGGGGGAGGGAGACCCAGTACTTC.

This chain uses TRBV6-6 with TRBJ2-7; perhaps D is TRBD1 or TRBD2 (5 bases each). The germline V gene has CDR1 MNHNY and CDR2 SVGAGI (reference sequence). The germline V and J ends were trimmed by 2 bases and 2 bases, with 13 bases remaining between them. This CDR3 comprises 15 residues. CDR3 sequence: CASSYDRGGPYEQYF. The CDR3 DNA sequence: TGTGCCAGCAGTTACGACCGGGGCGGACCCTACGAGCAGTACTTC.

The chain carries TRBV7-3 and TRBJ2-2; no clear D gene. V was shortened by 3 bases and J by 6 bases, with 5 bases between the two germline ends. Per germline, CDR1 SGHTA and CDR2 FQGTGA. CDR3 size: 12 residues. The CDR3 protein is CASSFFPGELFF. The CDR3, as DNA: TGTGCCAGCAGCTTTTTCCCCGGGGAGCTGTTTTTT.

The rearrangement joins TRBV28 to TRBJ2-2, with TRBD1 matching 9 bases. The ends lost 4 bases at V and 0 bases at J; junction bases unmatched: 18. The CDR3 sequence is 21 residues long. Per germline, CDR1 MDHEN and CDR2 SYDVKM. The CDR3, as DNA: TGTGCCAGCAGTTCTGCCGGGACCGGGGCGGGACAGGGCTCGAACACCGGGGAGCTGTTTTTT. It yields the protein CASSSAGTGAGQGSNTGELFF.

The chain combines TRBV7-2 with TRBJ2-2; D is unresolved. The CDR3 is made up of 17 amino acids. Germline loops: CDR1 SGHTA, CDR2 FQGNSA. V was pared by 5 bases and J by 3 bases, with 19 bases between. The CDR3 coding sequence is TGTGCCAGCAGCGCCGCCCCCTGGGGTGGATACACCGGGGAGCTGTTTTTT. Its translation: CASSAAPWGGYTGELFF.